This T cell receptor (beta chain) was profiled in a study of blood T cell repertoires in COVID-19. In the study overall: From the United States, Italy and Spain came samples of acute and convalescent COVID-19. The cDNA or gDNA used as material had been derived from T cells, B-cell-depleted T cells, or PBMCs.

Between the trimmed V and J ends, which lost 6 bases and 4 bases, there was a span of 10 bases. The CDR3 is made up of 13 amino acids. The table came from immunoSEQ multiplex PCR; TCRdb's copy has only in-frame clones and leaves some out. The sample lists some 45,000 clones, 85% to 95% occurring once. Seattle patients were enrolled during active infection and followed longitudinally. Material: peripheral blood. The chain is built from TRBV12-3 or TRBV12-4 and TRBJ1-5; possible D gene TRBD1, 6 bases. This clonotype was obtained from a man aged 60 to 69 with COVID-19, enrolled during active disease. Written as DNA, the CDR3 is TGTGCCAGCAGCTACAGGGTGAATCAGCCCCAGCATTTT. It encodes CASSYRVNQPQHF.